This T cell receptor beta chain came from a study of T cell repertoires in cytomegalovirus infection. Study information: In public TCR beta signatures, there were indications of both CMV infection and matching HLA type.

The V gene lost 3 bases and the J gene lost 6 bases, with 8 bases spanning the gap. This CDR3 is 11 amino acids long. Germline V gives CDR1 DFQATT, CDR2 SNEGSKA (reference sequence). This clonotype was recorded a few times. Antigen: not known. TCRdb processed the reads anew with MiXCR; each CDR3 protein has one entry. The data show some 350,000 distinct CDR3 sequences, about 32% seen once. Study outcomes and limitations: Carriage of CMV together with the relevant HLA was identifiable through cumulative public TCR beta family frequency. Clonotypes of TCR beta that were HLA-C-restricted and CMV-specific dominated the ex vivo response.

The chain has TRBV20-1 and TRBJ1-2; D unresolved. Sequenced material: cultured PBMCs, taken from culture after CMV antigen stimulation. The clonotype comes from a human donor in good health (CMV status not recorded). Some clones in this sample may be carry-over from other donors' samples. The CDR3 DNA reads as TGCAGTGCTAGTCTCCGGAATGGCTACACCTTC. Its translation: CSASLRNGYTF.